The 20 T cell receptor beta chains reported below all come from one sample, sequenced in a study of blood T cell repertoires in COVID-19. Produced via immunoSEQ multiplex PCR; TCRdb's table is partial and in-frame only. The table has a few hundred thousand clones, approximately 90% seen once; the top ten hold about a tenth. Sequenced: PBMCs or T cells enriched from blood (not recorded which). The receptors here all came from a woman aged 45 to 65 who had recovered from COVID-19.

The chain uses TRBV12-3 or TRBV12-4 and TRBJ2-5, with D perhaps matching TRBD2 (5 bases). With 6 bases removed from V and 5 bases from J, the gap between germline ends came to 10 bases. This CDR3 region has 12 residues. CDR3 DNA sequence: TGTGCCAGCAGCCCCCAGCGGGAGACCCAGTACTTC. Its protein product is CASSPQRETQYF.

The chain joins TRBV13 to TRBJ2-1; 8 bases are shared with TRBD2. The CDR3 has 18 amino acids. In germline, CDR1 is PRHDT, CDR2 FYEKMQ (reference sequence). J was trimmed by 2 bases and V by 1 base; bases with no gene match: 10. CDR3 in DNA: TGTGCCAGCAGCTTAGTGGACCTTAGCGGGGACCCCTACAATGAGCAGTTCTTC. Protein: CASSLVDLSGDPYNEQFF.

The V and J genes are TRBV7-2 and TRBJ2-4, with 13 bases aligning to TRBD2. J lost 7 bases, V lost 1 base, and 4 bases had no gene match. Germline CDR1 is SGHTA and CDR2 is FQGNSA. This CDR3 spans 16 amino acids. The CDR3 DNA reads as TGTGCCAGCAGCTTAGGACTAGCGGGGGGTGAGAACATTCAGTACTTC. Translation gives CASSLGLAGGENIQYF.

Remarks on this clone: Distinct nucleotide sequences in the sample also encode this CDR3. This chain joins TRBV19 and TRBJ1-2; TRBD1 is a possible D gene (6 bases). With 4 bases removed from V and 0 bases from J, the gap between germline ends came to 12 bases. Germline V gives CDR1 LNHDA, CDR2 SQIVND (reference sequence). The CDR3 sequence is 15 residues long. The CDR3 DNA is TGTGCCAGTAGTACCCAGGGGCTCCCTAACTATGGCTACACCTTC. Translated, it gives CASSTQGLPNYGYTF.

The rearrangement links TRBV5-4 to TRBJ1-6; weak D call: TRBD1 (5 bases). The CDR3 spans 15 residues. With 0 bases removed from V and 9 bases from J, the gap between germline ends came to 13 bases. Germline CDR1 is SGHNT and CDR2 is YYREEE (reference sequence). The CDR3 sequence is CASSLVGRDSSPLHF. The DNA of the CDR3 is TGTGCCAGCAGCTTGGTGGGCAGGGATAGTTCACCCCTCCACTTT.

The rearrangement joins TRBV7-2 to TRBJ1-2; D remains ambiguous. This CDR3 is 14 amino acids long. V lost 2 bases and J lost 7, with 14 bases in between. Looked up from germline, CDR1 is SGHTA and CDR2 is FQGNSA. CDR3 in DNA: TGTGCCAGCAGCTTATCGCCCGGGGTTGGTGGCTACACCTTC. It encodes CASSLSPGVGGYTF.

V gene TRBV19 combines with J gene TRBJ2-7; D is perhaps TRBD1 (7 bases). Trimming removed 1 base from V and 0 bases from J, with 16 bases in between. This CDR3 is 17 amino acids long. CDR1 and CDR2 (germline): LNHDA, SQIVND (reference sequence). CDR3 sequence (DNA): TGTGCCAGTAGTATAGCTCCTAACCAGGGGGGCTCCTACGAGCAGTACTTC. It encodes CASSIAPNQGGSYEQYF.

V and J are TRBV5-1 and TRBJ2-2, with 7 bases aligning to TRBD2. Unmatched junction bases numbered 9, after V lost 0 bases and J lost 4 bases. Germline-derived CDR1 and CDR2 are SGHRS and YFSETQ. This CDR3 comprises 17 residues. The CDR3 region is CASSLAGGTGGTGELFF. The CDR3 nucleotides read TGCGCCAGCAGCTTGGCTGGGGGAACGGGAGGCACCGGGGAGCTGTTTTTT.

The chain carries TRBV6-5 and TRBJ1-2; 7 bases agree with TRBD1. With V trimmed by 2 bases and J by 6 bases, 6 bases remained unmatched. CDR1 MNHEY and CDR2 SVGAGI come from the germline V gene. The CDR3 consists of 14 residues. The CDR3 spells CASSYSNRGDGYTF. CDR3 sequence (DNA): TGTGCCAGCAGTTACAGCAACAGGGGCGATGGCTACACCTTC.

The gene calls are TRBV30 and TRBJ2-3, with TRBD2 matching 11 bases. The CDR3 length is 15 residues. V was clipped by 4 bases and J by 2 bases; unmatched bases: 5. Germline CDR1 reads GTSNPN; CDR2 reads SVGIG (reference sequence). CDR3 DNA: TGTGCCTGGACTAGGACTAGCGGGCTCACAGATACGCAGTATTTT. Its protein product is CAWTRTSGLTDTQYF.

The V gene is TRBV5-6, the J gene TRBJ1-1, with a possible D match to TRBD1 (6 bases). The germline V and J ends were trimmed by 4 bases and 5 bases, with 15 bases remaining between them. Germline V gives CDR1 SGHDT, CDR2 YYEEEE. This CDR3 comprises 14 residues. For the CDR3, the DNA is TGTGCCAGCAGCAGATTACTACAGGGTACTGAAGCTTTCTTT. This encodes CASSRLLQGTEAFF.

A few counts support this clone. The chain is built from TRBV28 and TRBJ2-1; 8 bases are a match to TRBD2. Germline loops: CDR1 MDHEN, CDR2 SYDVKM. With 9 bases clipped from V and 1 base from J, the junction kept 2 bases outside the gene matches. The CDR3 is 13 residues long. The CDR3 here is CASSGDSYNEQFF. The CDR3 DNA is TGTGCCAGTAGCGGGGATTCCTACAATGAGCAGTTCTTC.

V usage is TRBV9 and J usage is TRBJ2-3; TRBD2 agrees at 11 bases. Germline V gene data show CDR1 as SGDLS and CDR2 as YYNGEE. The CDR3 runs 17 residues. The junction had 5 bases not matched to a gene; V was cut back by 2 bases and J by 0 bases. DNA of the CDR3: TGTGCCAGCAGCGTGGCTAGCGGGGGGACCAGCACAGATACGCAGTATTTT. Amino acid sequence: CASSVASGGTSTDTQYF.

The V gene is TRBV18, the J gene TRBJ2-4, with D possibly being TRBD1 (6 bases). CDR1 is KGHSH and CDR2 is LQKENI in the germline V gene. The CDR3 runs 12 residues. Deletions cut 8 bases from V and 6 bases from J, with 11 bases between. CDR3 sequence reads: CASTEDRNIQYF. The CDR3 nucleotides are TGTGCCAGCACAGAGGACAGAAACATTCAGTACTTC.

The rearrangement joins TRBV7-2 to TRBJ2-3, with D uncertain. The CDR3 length is 15 residues. CDR1 and CDR2 (germline): SGHTA, FQGNSA. Between the trimmed V and J ends, which lost 6 bases and 4 bases, there was a span of 17 bases. DNA for the CDR3: TGTGCCAGCAGTTCTCACTCTTTCGGGTCAGATACGCAGTATTTT. It yields the protein CASSSHSFGSDTQYF.

The chain employs TRBV7-8 and TRBJ2-5; 11 bases agree with TRBD2. CDR3 length equals 17 residues. CDR1 is SGHVS and CDR2 is FQNEAQ in the germline V gene. The trim removed 5 bases at V and 5 bases at J, leaving 13 bases unmatched. CDR3 in amino acids: CASSGSSGGSKWETQYF. In DNA form, the CDR3 reads TGTGCCAGCAGCGGCTCTAGCGGGGGGTCGAAGTGGGAGACCCAGTACTTC.

The chain combines TRBV3-1 (or the pseudogene TRBV3-2) with TRBJ2-3; D may be TRBD2 (5 bases). V lost 4 bases, J lost 3 bases, and 14 bases lay in between. Germline assignment: CDR1 LGHDT and CDR2 YNNKEL (reference sequence). The CDR3 consists of 15 residues. Here the CDR3 reads CASSPYIGLTDTQYF. CDR3 nucleotide sequence: TGTGCCAGCAGCCCATATATCGGACTGACAGATACGCAGTATTTT.

The genes are TRBV15 and TRBJ2-2; a weak D match, TRBD1 (6 bases). Germline values: CDR1 LNHNV, CDR2 YYDKDF (reference sequence). CDR3 length: 15 residues. V dropped 4 bases and J dropped 1 base, with 10 bases sitting between them. CDR3 protein: CATSKGHLNTGELFF. CDR3 nucleotide sequence: TGTGCCACCAGCAAGGGACACCTGAACACCGGGGAGCTGTTTTTT.

The rearrangement joins TRBV6-5 to TRBJ1-2; possible D gene TRBD1, 6 bases. The CDR3 consists of 13 residues. V was cut by 8 bases and J by 3 bases, with 13 bases left in between. Per germline, CDR1 MNHEY and CDR2 SVGAGI. CDR3 nucleotides: TGTGCCAGCTCCGGGGGGCGCTACTATGGCTACACCTTC. Protein product: CASSGGRYYGYTF.

The V call is TRBV29-1, the J call TRBJ2-5; a possible D gene is TRBD2 (6 bases). Trimming removed 2 bases at V and 2 bases at J, with 18 bases between. Germline-derived CDR1 and CDR2 are SQVTM and ANQGSEA. CDR3 size: 16 residues. The CDR3 DNA reads as TGCAGCGTTGAAAACTGGAAAAGGGAGGAACAAGAGACCCAGTACTTC. Encoded protein: CSVENWKREEQETQYF.